This entry lists 13 T cell receptor beta chains sequenced from one sample in a study of T cells after posttransplantation cyclophosphamide (dated by TCRdb to about 2016). According to the study, the label for this sample's time point signals: posttransplant day relative to BM transplant. The label giving this sample's treatment or condition can be read as: high-dose cyclophosphamide on days +3 and +4 as single-agent GVHD prophylaxis. PTCy patients received busulfan and fludarabine conditioning, a related or unrelated marrow graft, and cyclophosphamide on days +3 and +4. Library prep was done by the immunoSEQ multiplex PCR assay. Drawn from immuneACCESS, this table holds only the in-frame rearrangements with V and J called that TCRdb kept. Clones are partly lost; checked studies trace under half to an unresolved V gene and leave the rest unexplained. The table gives more than 10,000 clones for this sample, with none occurring only once. The ten largest clones add up to about 25% of the sample.

The material was PBMCs, obtained after allogeneic stem cell transplant with posttransplant cyclophosphamide. The receptors here all came from a female patient aged 40-50 years who received an allogeneic stem cell transplant from an unrelated donor, was CMV-positive, and had acute GVHD only. In patients who had a transplant, some T cells may come from the graft donor.

This clone came up a few times. This chain links TRBV28 with TRBJ1-5; D perhaps matches TRBD1 (5 bases). Looked up from germline, CDR1 is MDHEN and CDR2 is SYDVKM. The germline V and J ends were trimmed by 6 bases and 2 bases, with 14 bases remaining between them. CDR3 size: 15 residues. The CDR3 region has the DNA TGTGCCAGCAGCACCAGGGAAAAGCGCAATCAGCCCCAGCATTTT. Translated: CASSTREKRNQPQHF.

This chain joins TRBV6-5 and TRBJ1-2; D gene unclear. Trimming left V 3 bases short and J 2 bases short, with 7 bases between. Per the germline V gene, CDR1 is MNHEY and CDR2 is SVGAGI. The CDR3 loop spans 13 amino acids. The CDR3 DNA sequence: TGTGCCAGCAGTTATGGCCGAAACTATGGCTACACCTTC. Encoded protein: CASSYGRNYGYTF.

This chain links TRBV7-6 with TRBJ1-5; D gene uncertain. Trimming shortened V by 2 bases and J by 6 bases, and 14 bases separated the two germline ends. Germline CDR1 and CDR2: SGHVS and FNYEAQ. There are 15 residues in the CDR3. CDR3 amino acids: CASSLTAGEGQPQHF. The CDR3 DNA sequence: TGTGCCAGCAGCTTAACGGCAGGTGAGGGTCAGCCCCAGCATTTT.

This clone was counted many times. The chain uses TRBV7-2 and TRBJ1-1; perhaps TRBD1 as D (6 bases). The germline V and J ends were trimmed by 5 bases and 5 bases, with 12 bases remaining between them. The CDR3 spans 13 residues. Germline CDR1 is SGHTA and CDR2 is FQGNSA. CDR3 loop: CASSTERGTEAFF. The CDR3 coding sequence is TGTGCCAGCAGCACAGAGAGGGGGACTGAAGCTTTCTTT. Full variable domain (outside the CDR3, taken from reference TRBV7-2 and TRBJ1-1): GAGVSQSPSNKVTEKGKDVELRCDPISGHTALYWYRQSLGQGLEFLIYFQGNSAPDKSGLPSDRFSAERTGGSVSTLTIQRTQQEDSAVYLCASSTERGTEAFFGQGTRLTVV.

This clone was observed many times. The chain combines TRBV15 with TRBJ2-7; the match to TRBD1 covers 7 bases. The CDR3 is made up of 15 amino acids. The J segment lost 5 bases and the V segment lost 2 bases, leaving 9 bases of the junction unmatched. Germline assignment: CDR1 LNHNV and CDR2 YYDKDF (reference sequence). CDR3 sequence: CATSRLDDRVNEQYF. The CDR3, as DNA: TGTGCCACCAGCAGACTTGATGACAGGGTAAACGAGCAGTACTTC.

There are many counts of this clone. The CDR3 spells CASSLLPSGNIQYF. In nucleotides, the CDR3 is TGCGCCAGCAGCTTGCTCCCATCGGGAAACATTCAGTACTTC. This sequence joins TRBV5-1 and TRBJ2-4; D remains ambiguous. This CDR3 comprises 14 residues. Looked up from germline, CDR1 is SGHRS and CDR2 is YFSETQ. V lost 1 base to trimming and J lost 6 bases, with 11 bases between them.

This clone was observed a handful of times. The V and J genes are TRBV18 and TRBJ1-2; 8 bases line up with TRBD1. There are 14 residues in the CDR3. J lost 8 bases, V lost 3 bases, and 8 bases had no gene match. Looked up from germline, CDR1 is KGHSH and CDR2 is LQKENI. CDR3 bases: TGTGCCAGCTCACCCAGACAGGGGAGGGAAGGCTACACCTTC. It encodes CASSPRQGREGYTF.

In this sample, this clone turned up many times. In nucleotides, the CDR3 is TGCGCCAGCAGCCAAGATCCCTCGCTAGGGACCCAGTACTTC. Translation gives CASSQDPSLGTQYF. The gene calls are TRBV4-1 and TRBJ2-5; D is uncertain. Per the germline V gene, CDR1 is MGHRA and CDR2 is YSYEKL. V lost 0 bases and J 7 bases, leaving 12 bases between the germline ends. The CDR3 has 14 residues.

This clone was recorded many times. The rearrangement links TRBV2 to TRBJ2-7; unclear D gene. The V and J ends lost 3 bases and 6 bases respectively, with 15 bases between them. Germline CDR1 SNHLY, CDR2 FYNNEI. The CDR3 extends over 14 amino acids. The CDR3: CASSESWRWGEQYV. Here the CDR3 DNA reads TGTGCCAGCAGTGAGTCGTGGCGTTGGGGCGAGCAGTACGTC.

This clone was observed a handful of times. The gene calls are TRBV6-5 and TRBJ2-5, with 7 bases fitting TRBD1. The CDR3 contains 13 residues. In germline, CDR1 is MNHEY, CDR2 SVGAGI. J lost 5 bases, V lost 8 bases, and 8 bases had no gene match. As DNA, the CDR3 is TGTGCCAGCGGACCGGACAGGAGGGAGACCCAGTACTTC. Its translation is CASGPDRRETQYF.

This clone was observed many times. The chain joins TRBV5-1 to TRBJ1-3, with D possibly matching TRBD1 (5 bases). CDR1 and CDR2 (germline): SGHRS, YFSETQ. The V gene lost 0 bases and the J gene lost 0 bases, with 10 bases spanning the gap. The CDR3 totals 16 residues. CDR3 sequence reads: CASSLAGGASGNTIYF. The CDR3 nucleotides read TGCGCCAGCAGCTTGGCCGGGGGAGCCTCTGGAAACACCATATATTTT. Full variable domain (missing parts from reference TRBV5-1 and TRBJ1-3): KAGVTQTPRYLIKTRGQQVTLSCSPISGHRSVSWYQQTPGQGLQFLFEYFSETQRNKGNFPGRFSGRQFSNSRSEMNVSTLELGDSALYLCASSLAGGASGNTIYFGEGSWLTVV.

Many counts were recorded for this clone. The chain links TRBV11-1 to TRBJ2-5; perhaps TRBD1 as D (5 bases). Trimming removed 1 base at V and 8 bases at J, with 14 bases between. CDR1 SGHAT and CDR2 FQDESV come from the germline V gene (reference sequence). The CDR3 spans 14 residues. For the CDR3, the DNA is TGTGCCAGCAGCTTAGGAGGCAGGGATGGAACCCAGTACTTC. Protein product: CASSLGGRDGTQYF.

The sample holds many counts of this clone. This sequence joins TRBV11-2 and TRBJ2-1; TRBD2 matches at 10 bases. This CDR3 spans 16 amino acids. V gave up 4 bases and J gave up 2 bases; unmatched junction bases: 5. Looked up from germline, CDR1 is SGHAT and CDR2 is FQNNGV. CDR3 sequence reads: CASSSPSGGAYNEQFF. Written as DNA, the CDR3 is TGTGCCAGCAGCTCGCCTAGCGGGGGAGCCTACAATGAGCAGTTCTTC. The whole variable domain, filled in from reference TRBV11-2 and TRBJ2-1, reads EAGVAQSPRYKIIEKRQSVAFWCNPISGHATLYWYQQILGQGPKLLIQFQNNGVVDDSQLPKDRFSAERLKGVDSTLKIQPAKLEDSAVYLCASSSPSGGAYNEQFFGPGTRLTVL.